Below, 13 T cell receptor beta chains from the same sample are listed, as sequenced in a study of beta chain features in type 1 diabetes. General study results and limits: A moderate, significant TCRB CDR3 shortening appeared in type 1 diabetes across four CD4+ subsets.

Of the isolated RNA, all was reverse transcribed, and so the sequenced material was expressed TCRB transcripts. Clones were sequenced by immunoSEQ multiplex PCR, and TCRdb holds only the in-frame ones, with some missing. The sample includes 150,000 to 200,000 clones, roughly 60% of them seen just once. These receptors are not linked to any known antigen. The specimen was naive CD4+ T cells from blood. The receptors shown here come from a man aged 25-45 years with type 1 diabetes.

V usage is TRBV30 and J usage is TRBJ1-1, with D unclear. The CDR3 has 15 amino acids. Trimming pared 5 bases from V and 5 bases from J, leaving 21 bases between. The germline V gene encodes CDR1 GTSNPN and CDR2 SVGIG (reference sequence). CDR3 in amino acids: CAWSPVGAVITEAFF. CDR3 nucleotide sequence: TGTGCCTGGTCCCCAGTAGGCGCAGTAATAACTGAAGCTTTCTTT.

The CDR3 reads CASSSLERANVLTF. The DNA of the CDR3 is TGTGCCAGCAGCTCCCTAGAGAGGGCCAACGTCCTGACTTTC. The chain recombines TRBV11-2 with TRBJ2-6; no firm D call. V lost 4 bases to trimming and J lost 5 bases, with 9 bases between them. The germline V gene encodes CDR1 SGHAT and CDR2 FQNNGV. The CDR3 loop spans 14 amino acids.

The chain combines TRBV14 with TRBJ2-3; possibly TRBD1 or TRBD2 for D (5 bases each). Germline assignment: CDR1 SGHDN and CDR2 FVKESK. CDR3 length: 16 amino acids. Trimming took 3 bases from V and 4 from J, leaving 17 bases between them. CDR3 nucleotide sequence: TGTGCCAGCAGCCAGGGGCCTTGGGAGTTGCCAGATACGCAGTATTTT. Protein product: CASSQGPWELPDTQYF.

The chain carries TRBV9 and TRBJ2-7; tentatively, D is TRBD1 (6 bases). V was trimmed by 3 bases and J by 3 bases, leaving 10 bases between them. The CDR3 has 13 residues. Germline V gene data show CDR1 as SGDLS and CDR2 as YYNGEE. The CDR3 reads CASSERQDYEQYF. The CDR3 bases are TGTGCCAGCAGCGAAAGACAGGACTACGAGCAGTACTTC. The full variable domain, in which reference TRBV9 and TRBJ2-7 provide the parts outside the CDR3, is DSGVTQTPKHLITATGQRVTLRCSPRSGDLSVYWYQQSLDQGLQFLIQYYNGEERAKGNILERFSAQQFPDLHSELNLSSLELGDSALYFCASSERQDYEQYFGPGTRLTVT.

CDR3 region: CSVDHSGVEDTQYF. The CDR3 DNA reads as TGCAGCGTTGACCACTCCGGGGTTGAAGATACGCAGTATTTT. This sequence joins TRBV29-1 and TRBJ2-3, with D possibly TRBD2 on 5 matching bases. The CDR3 length is 14 residues. Per germline, CDR1 SQVTM and CDR2 ANQGSEA. V shed 3 bases and J shed 5 bases, with 15 bases lying between them.

The genes are TRBV20-1 and TRBJ2-1; 11 nucleotides match TRBD2. Germline CDR1 is DFQATT and CDR2 is SNEGSKA (reference sequence). This CDR3 comprises 9 residues. CDR3 region: CRLGTSGFF. CDR3 sequence (DNA): TGCAGGCTCGGGACTAGCGGGTTCTTC.

Only one count was recorded for this clone. This chain uses TRBV2 with TRBJ1-2; D gene ambiguous. CDR1 and CDR2 from the germline V gene are SNHLY and FYNNEI. This CDR3 region has 12 residues. The V end lost 6 bases, the J end lost 3 bases, and 8 bases lay between the germline ends. DNA for the CDR3: TGTGCCAGCAGCGCTTCGGACTATGGCTACACCTTC. Translating it yields CASSASDYGYTF.

The V and J genes are TRBV7-9 and TRBJ1-1; no definite D call. The CDR3 loop spans 13 amino acids. Germline V gene data show CDR1 as SEHNR and CDR2 as FQNEAQ (reference sequence). Trimming removed 2 bases from V and 5 bases from J, with 9 bases in between. CDR3 region: CASSLLSETEAFF. CDR3 coding DNA: TGTGCCAGCAGCTTATTGAGTGAAACTGAAGCTTTCTTT.

The chain couples TRBV7-9 to TRBJ2-2; D is perhaps TRBD1 (6 bases). The CDR3 extends over 15 amino acids. With 5 bases removed from V and 0 bases from J, the gap between germline ends came to 10 bases. Germline V gene sequence: CDR1 SEHNR, CDR2 FQNEAQ (reference sequence). The CDR3 sequence: CASSPDRSNTGELFF. The DNA of the CDR3 is TGTGCCAGCAGCCCCGACAGGTCGAACACCGGGGAGCTGTTTTTT. The whole variable domain, filled in from reference TRBV7-9 and TRBJ2-2, reads DTGVSQNPRHKITKRGQNVTFRCDPISEHNRLYWYRQTLGQGPEFLTYFQNEAQLEKSRLLSDRFSAERPKGSFSTLEIQRTEQGDSAMYLCASSPDRSNTGELFFGEGSRLTVL.

The chain combines TRBV11-2 with TRBJ2-5, with TRBD1 identical over 7 bases. The CDR3 length is 15 residues. V gave up 5 bases and J gave up 6 bases; unmatched junction bases: 12. Per germline, CDR1 SGHAT and CDR2 FQNNGV. The CDR3 here is CASSIAGTVSKTQYF. Written as DNA, the CDR3 is TGTGCCAGCAGCATAGCCGGGACAGTATCCAAGACCCAGTACTTC.

The chain is built from TRBV13 and TRBJ2-7; no clear D gene. Germline V gene data show CDR1 as PRHDT and CDR2 as FYEKMQ (reference sequence). Trimming shortened V by 2 bases and J by 3 bases, and 11 bases separated the two germline ends. The CDR3 covers 14 residues. The DNA of the CDR3 is TGTGCCAGCAGCTTACGGCAAATTGTCTACGAGCAGTACTTC. Protein: CASSLRQIVYEQYF.

CDR3 sequence reads: CASRRGQEVDTQYF. The CDR3 nucleotides are TGTGCCAGCCGCAGGGGCCAAGAGGTGGATACGCAGTATTTT. The rearrangement links TRBV6-6 to TRBJ2-3; a weak D match, TRBD1 (6 bases). The V end was cut by 8 bases, the J end by 6 bases, with 18 bases between. Germline V CDR1 and CDR2: MNHNY, SVGAGI (reference sequence). The CDR3 spans 14 residues.

Comment on this clone: One end of the junction varies from germline; a read error may be responsible. V usage is TRBV7-7 and J usage is TRBJ2-5; TRBD2 might be the D (5 bases). Germline V gene sequence: CDR1 SSHAT, CDR2 FNYEAQ (reference sequence). There are 15 residues in the CDR3. The CDR3 DNA reads TGTGCTAGCAGCTTATCGATCGGGGTCGCAGAGACCCAGTACTTC. Residues: CASSLSIGVAETQYF.